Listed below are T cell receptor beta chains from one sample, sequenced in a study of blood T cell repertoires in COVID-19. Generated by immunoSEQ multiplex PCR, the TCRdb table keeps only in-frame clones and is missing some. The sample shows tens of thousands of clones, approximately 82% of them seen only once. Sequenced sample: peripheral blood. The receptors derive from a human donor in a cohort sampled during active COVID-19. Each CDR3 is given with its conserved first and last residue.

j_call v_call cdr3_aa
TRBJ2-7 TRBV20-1 CSASRTLRGVEQYF
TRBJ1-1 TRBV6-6 CASSYSGGENTEAFF
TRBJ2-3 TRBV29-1 CSAPVTGQAWTQYF
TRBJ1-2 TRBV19 CASSNTDSPYGYTF
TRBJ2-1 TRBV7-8 CASSQSWGAYNEQFF
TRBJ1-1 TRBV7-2 CASSHDWGGNTEAFF
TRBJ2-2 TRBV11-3 CASSFNRVGGELFF
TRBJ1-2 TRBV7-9 CASSRIAGHDGYTF
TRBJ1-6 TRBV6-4 CASSDTNRNSPLHF
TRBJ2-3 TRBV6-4 CASSRGPSTDTQYF
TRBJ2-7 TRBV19 CASTISGGSSYEQYF
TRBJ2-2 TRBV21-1 CASSIQGQVTGELFF
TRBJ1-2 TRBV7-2 CASSLGGQGAYGYTF
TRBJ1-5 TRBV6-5 CASSEAQGSVLMHF
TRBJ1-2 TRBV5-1 CASSSTGNYGYTF
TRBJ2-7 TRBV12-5 CASGLPLREQYF
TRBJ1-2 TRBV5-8 CASSLANGYTF
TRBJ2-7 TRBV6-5 CASSYESWQYF
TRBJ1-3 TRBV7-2 CASSRSGVSGNTIYF
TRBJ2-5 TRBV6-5 CASSATGQETQYF
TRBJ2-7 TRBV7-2 CASSIHRERIRYEQYF
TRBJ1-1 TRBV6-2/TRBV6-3 CASSYVGGALNTEAFF
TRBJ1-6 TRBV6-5 CASSSTWDSRDSPLHF
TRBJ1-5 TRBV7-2 CASSPTGYSNQPQHF
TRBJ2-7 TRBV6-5 CASSPRDRGLYEQYF
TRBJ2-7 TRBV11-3 CASSLDQVSEQYF
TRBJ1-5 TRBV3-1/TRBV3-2 CASSIRATTGYNQPQHF
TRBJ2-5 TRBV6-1 CASSEGEAGKETQYF
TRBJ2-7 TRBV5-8 CASSLDRGLDEQYF
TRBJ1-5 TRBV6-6 CASSYGTGSYQPQHF
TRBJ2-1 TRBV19 CASTLLWGGAHNEQFF
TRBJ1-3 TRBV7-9 CASSLATSASGNTIYF
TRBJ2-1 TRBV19 CASTPGRRGGANEQFF
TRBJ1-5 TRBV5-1 CASSLLPAAGNQPQHF
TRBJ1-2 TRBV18 CASSPEQVDYGYTF
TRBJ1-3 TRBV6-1 CASSEVAGSGNTIYF
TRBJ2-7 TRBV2 CASSDAGNRDSRTLREQYF
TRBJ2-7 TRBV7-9 CASSFQAGAALEQYF
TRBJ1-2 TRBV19 CASSSTGVYGYTF
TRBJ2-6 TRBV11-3 CASSLEGASEPGANVLTF
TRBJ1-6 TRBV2 CASSRDSPNSPLHF
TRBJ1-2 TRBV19 CASTPPGTAFLYGYTF
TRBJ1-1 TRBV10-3 CAISEGSGQGYTEAFF
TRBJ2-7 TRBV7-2 CASSSPPGQRYEQYF
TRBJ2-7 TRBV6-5 CASKRDTDEQYF
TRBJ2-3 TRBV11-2 CASSLGTAPSTDTQYF
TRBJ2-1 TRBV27 CASRQGGNEQFF
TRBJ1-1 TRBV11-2 CASSSGGSTEAFF
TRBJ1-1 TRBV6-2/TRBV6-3 CASSYARQVEAFF
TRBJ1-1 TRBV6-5 CASGKQGRGTEAFF
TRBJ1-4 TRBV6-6 CASRTTGGGEKLFF
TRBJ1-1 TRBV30 CAWFGGGFGEAFF
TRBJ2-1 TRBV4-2 CASSQGWTSGGQPYNEQFF
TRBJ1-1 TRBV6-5 CASSPTGGMNTEAFF